The sequence of this T cell receptor (beta chain) was determined in a study of shared clonotypes between healthy human individuals. Every subset's genomic DNA went evenly onto several immunoSEQ plates. Original methodology: ImmunoSEQ only sent back junction sequences with no quality scores, so filtering was done differently. Data came from immunoSEQ multiplex PCR; TCRdb stores just in-frame clones and leaves some out. Clone size and the V and J calls come from that table; the DNA yielded D and trimming. The sample contains over a million clones, 75% to 85% of which appear only once. The ends were cut back, 4 bases at V and 7 bases at J, with 18 bases in the middle. This CDR3 has 15 residues. Germline CDR1 is SGHDT and CDR2 is YYEEEE.

The receptor's source is a man aged 18 to 29 in good health. Some clones in this sample may be carry-over from other donors' samples. This sequence joins TRBV5-6 and TRBJ1-5, with D perhaps TRBD1 (5 bases). Sequences were obtained from memory CD4+ T cells from PBMCs. The subset: CD45RA-negative fraction. CDR3 in DNA: TGTGCCAGCAGCCGTGGGGGAATGTTACGCCAGCCCCAGCATTTT. Protein sequence: CASSRGGMLRQPQHF. The variable domain in full, completed from reference TRBV5-6 and TRBJ1-5, reads DAGVTQSPTHLIKTRGQQVTLRCSPKSGHDTVSWYQQALGQGPQFIFQYYEEEERQRGNFPDRFSGHQFPNYSSELNVNALLLGDSALYLCASSRGGMLRQPQHFGDGTRLSIL.